This TCR beta chain was recovered during a study of blood T cell repertoires in COVID-19. Whole-study context: COVID-19 samples from acute and convalescent phases originated in the United States, Italy and Spain.

The V and J ends lost 1 base and 0 bases respectively, with 17 bases between them. The germline gives CDR1 SGHDT, CDR2 YYEEEE. This CDR3 is 18 amino acids long. The repertoire was sequenced with immunoSEQ multiplex PCR; TCRdb's copy has only in-frame clones and lacks some. This table holds approximately 260,000 clones, 84% found once. This TCR was sampled from a human donor in a cohort sampled during active COVID-19. The genes are TRBV5-6 and TRBJ2-1, with D possibly being TRBD1 (6 bases). Sequencing input: peripheral blood. In DNA form, the CDR3 reads TGTGCCAGCAGCTTGCCTCGTCCACAGGGCAGCTCCTACAATGAGCAGTTCTTC. Its translation is CASSLPRPQGSSYNEQFF.